This is a list of T cell receptor beta chains from one sample in a study of shared clonotypes between healthy human individuals. TCRdb keeps only in-frame clones here, not all; method: immunoSEQ multiplex PCR. This sample has 2 million to 2.5 million clones, with about 94% found just once. The sequencing sample was made of naive CD8+ T cells sorted from blood. The receptors derive from a man between 18 and 29 years old in good health. CDR3s leave out the opening cysteine and the closing phenylalanine or tryptophan.

CDR3,V
ASSLTVDYEQY,TRBV11-2
ASSYWSLGSDTEAF,TRBV6-6
ASAAGLGEETQY,TRBV6-5
ASSQDYAGVGELF,TRBV4-2
ASSSPDIPTEAF,TRBV7-9
ASSSTGGQANYGYT,TRBV7-9
ASSQDLAPSNFYEQY,TRBV4-3
AGGTEARHNQETQY,TRBV2
ASSFPGQGNYGYT,TRBV7-9
ASSPGTSSYEQY,TRBV5-1
AWTTDLNQPQH,TRBV30
ASSLGTGKEGYEQY,TRBV9
AWSEAVANKNTGELF,TRBV30
ASSGAGTGIYEQY,TRBV5-6
ASSEWGGTDTQY,TRBV10-2
ASSPPDEIANTEAF,TRBV7-9
AWTSGGLTGELF,TRBV30
SVDLGYEQY,TRBV29-1
ASSFPQDANYGYT,TRBV28
ASSLRRVHGNTIY,TRBV7-2
ASSLGGSNYGYT,TRBV5-5
ASSLGSTNIQY,TRBV5-6
ASSLGVGGRLDTQY,TRBV7-8
ASSYPGQTYEQY,TRBV13
ASRPTVNTEAF,TRBV6-5
ASSYSIGVENIQY,TRBV6-5
ASSPGLAGAEQF,TRBV14
ASTTWGSGPQETQY,TRBV25-1
ASSGRDRRNEQF,TRBV6-4
ASSIDSDTGELF,TRBV19
ASSLVEAGATGELF,TRBV5-1